These T cell receptor beta chains were read from a single sample in a study of blood T cell repertoires in COVID-19. The protocol was immunoSEQ multiplex PCR, while the TCRdb copy is restricted to in-frame clones and leaves out a portion. The top ten hold approximately 6.2% of the sample, which has approximately 250,000 clones, roughly 88% seen once. Sequencing input: peripheral blood. Receptors were obtained from a woman over 75 with COVID-19, enrolled during active disease. Each CDR3 is given with its conserved first and last residue. A D gene is named only where the DNA matches it firmly. For some rows the clone size is stated as once, few or many, or as a class when expanded; others skip it.

d_call cdr3_length j_call clone_size v_call cdr3_aa cdr3_nt
TRBD1 14 TRBJ1-5 few TRBV10-3 CAISARTGHQPQHF TGTGCCATCAGTGCTCGGACAGGGCATCAGCCCCAGCATTTT
NA 16 TRBJ2-1 NA TRBV18 CASSPPVGAGSDEQFF TGTGCCAGCTCACCACCGGTTGGAGCAGGGTCCGATGAGCAGTTCTTC
TRBD1 13 TRBJ1-2 NA TRBV4-2 CASSPLTGKGYTF TGTGCCAGCAGCCCACTGACAGGGAAAGGCTACACCTTC
TRBD1 17 TRBJ1-3 NA TRBV7-2 CASSAKTGGLAGNTIYF TGTGCCAGCAGCGCCAAAACAGGGGGCTTAGCTGGAAACACCATATATTTT
NA 15 TRBJ1-6 NA TRBV18 CASSPTSVSNSPLHF TGTGCCAGCTCACCAACTTCGGTTAGCAATTCACCCCTCCACTTT
NA 13 TRBJ2-1 NA TRBV5-1 CASSFSGYNEQFF TGCGCCAGCAGCTTCTCAGGGTACAATGAGCAGTTCTTC
TRBD1 16 TRBJ1-1 NA TRBV6-5 CASSYSVDRGRAEAFF TGTGCCAGCAGTTACTCGGTGGACAGGGGAAGGGCTGAAGCTTTCTTT
TRBD1 15 TRBJ2-7 NA TRBV28 CASSPPPGQIYEQYF TGTGCCAGCAGTCCACCTCCGGGACAGATCTACGAGCAGTACTTC
NA 15 TRBJ1-2 once TRBV28 CASSLPKGGFDGYTF TGTGCCAGCAGCTTACCCAAAGGGGGTTTCGATGGCTACACCTTC
TRBD1 14 TRBJ1-2 NA TRBV6-5 CASSRTGPGYGYTF TGTGCCAGCAGCCGGACAGGGCCGGGCTATGGCTACACCTTC
TRBD1 15 TRBJ1-5 NA TRBV28 CASKPRDRAGQPQHF TGTGCCAGCAAACCCCGGGACAGGGCAGGACAGCCCCAGCATTTT
NA 17 TRBJ1-6 NA TRBV4-1 CASSQGRQGQPNSPLHF TGCGCCAGCAGCCAAGGCCGCCAAGGACAGCCAAATTCACCCCTCCACTTT
NA 15 TRBJ1-6 NA TRBV15 CATSRDRQGNSPLHF TGTGCCACCAGCAGAGATAGGCAGGGGAATTCACCCCTCCACTTT
NA 13 TRBJ2-5 NA TRBV5-1 CASSLTGYETQYF TGCGCCAGCAGCTTGACAGGTTACGAGACCCAGTACTTC
TRBD2 16 TRBJ2-5 NA TRBV19 CASKRGGLGAGETQYF TGTGCCAGTAAGCGGGGAGGGTTGGGAGCAGGGGAGACCCAGTACTTC
TRBD1 16 TRBJ1-1 NA TRBV18 CASSTGTGGRNTEAFF TGTGCCAGCTCAACGGGGACAGGGGGCCGGAACACTGAAGCTTTCTTT
NA 14 TRBJ2-7 NA TRBV28 CASQVYDGSYEQYF TGTGCCAGCCAAGTTTATGACGGGTCCTACGAGCAGTACTTC
NA 16 TRBJ1-3 NA TRBV7-2 CASTEQGLLDGNTIYF TGTGCCAGCACGGAGCAGGGGTTACTTGATGGAAACACCATATATTTT
TRBD1 15 TRBJ2-2 NA TRBV7-7 CASSFTGGNTGELFF TGTGCTAGCAGCTTTACAGGGGGAAACACCGGGGAGCTGTTTTTT
TRBD1 15 TRBJ2-3 NA TRBV29-1 CSVVGGQGGADTQYF TGCAGCGTTGTAGGGGGACAGGGCGGGGCAGATACGCAGTATTTT
TRBD1 16 TRBJ1-4 NA TRBV4-3 CASSQDLTGVYEKLFF TGCGCCAGCAGCCAAGATCTAACAGGGGTTTATGAAAAACTGTTTTTT
NA 15 TRBJ1-2 once TRBV11-2 CASSSLAGPNYGYTF TGTGCCAGCAGCTCATTAGCGGGACCTAACTATGGCTACACCTTC
TRBD2 15 TRBJ2-1 NA TRBV7-2 CASSPSGGAHNEQFF TGTGCCAGCAGCCCAAGCGGGGGGGCCCACAATGAGCAGTTCTTC
TRBD2 15 TRBJ2-1 NA TRBV15 CATSRGSGAYNEQFF TGTGCCACCAGCAGAGGTAGCGGGGCCTACAATGAGCAGTTCTTC
NA 18 TRBJ2-2 NA TRBV28 CASSLFLQGSFTTGELFF TGTGCCAGCAGTTTATTTTTACAGGGTTCGTTTACCACCGGGGAGCTGTTTTTT
NA 14 TRBJ2-7 NA TRBV5-4 CASSLEGTTVEQYF TGTGCCAGCAGCCTAGAAGGGACAACTGTCGAGCAGTACTTC
NA 15 TRBJ2-1 NA TRBV28 CASRSLDSYFNEQFF TGTGCCAGCAGGTCCCTGGACAGCTACTTCAATGAGCAGTTCTTC
TRBD2 18 TRBJ2-1 NA TRBV10-2 CASRAGSGGALRGNEQFF TGCGCCAGCAGGGCTGGTAGCGGGGGGGCCCTCCGGGGCAATGAGCAGTTCTTC
NA 14 TRBJ1-2 NA TRBV19 CASSIGRVNYGYTF TGTGCCAGTAGTATCGGCAGGGTGAACTATGGCTACACCTTC
NA 12 TRBJ2-5 NA TRBV18 CASSPPKETQYF TGTGCCAGCTCACCACCCAAAGAGACCCAGTACTTC
NA 15 TRBJ1-2 NA TRBV7-9 CASSLRGAWSHGYTF TGTGCCAGCAGCTTACGGGGGGCTTGGAGCCATGGCTACACCTTC
TRBD1 19 TRBJ2-4 few TRBV28 CASSQRQGATFLAKNIQYF TGTGCCAGCAGCCAAAGACAGGGGGCCACCTTCCTAGCCAAAAACATTCAGTACTTC
TRBD1 14 TRBJ2-1 once TRBV19 CASSTGTGVHEQFF TGTGCCAGTAGTACCGGGACAGGGGTCCATGAGCAGTTCTTC
TRBD1 15 TRBJ2-7 few TRBV7-9 CASSYRDREPNEQYF TGTGCCAGCAGCTATCGGGACAGGGAACCCAACGAGCAGTACTTC
NA 14 TRBJ1-1 few TRBV3-1/TRBV3-2 CASSQEVPSTEAFF TGTGCCAGCAGCCAAGAGGTTCCCAGCACTGAAGCTTTCTTT
TRBD1 14 TRBJ1-6 NA TRBV5-1 CASSEVRGDSPLHF TGCGCCAGCAGCGAGGTCAGGGGGGATTCACCCCTCCACTTT
NA 15 TRBJ2-2 once TRBV18 CASSPARGTTGELFF TGTGCCAGCTCACCAGCTCGGGGTACAACCGGGGAGCTGTTTTTT
TRBD1 15 TRBJ1-1 NA TRBV13 CASSLQGAALDEAFF TGTGCCAGCAGCTTACAGGGGGCGGCCTTGGATGAAGCTTTCTTT
TRBD2 16 TRBJ2-3 NA TRBV18 CASSTGGLSALSPQYF TGTGCCAGCTCAACGGGGGGGCTGAGTGCTCTATCTCCGCAGTATTTT
TRBD1 14 TRBJ1-2 NA TRBV6-5 CASSTATGGYGYTF TGTGCCAGCAGTACCGCTACAGGGGGCTATGGCTACACCTTC
TRBD2 15 TRBJ2-1 NA TRBV10-3 CAIRGSTSGGNEQFF TGTGCCATCCGAGGCAGTACTAGCGGGGGCAATGAGCAGTTCTTC
NA 15 TRBJ1-1 once TRBV4-1 CASSQDPGRDTEAFF TGCGCCAGCAGCCAAGATCCCGGCAGGGACACTGAAGCTTTCTTT
NA 14 TRBJ2-7 NA TRBV3-1/TRBV3-2 CASSQGQGFSEQYF TGTGCCAGCAGCCAAGGGCAGGGGTTCTCCGAGCAGTACTTC
TRBD1 15 TRBJ1-2 NA TRBV5-1 CASSPSGTASYGYTF TGCGCCAGCAGCCCTTCCGGGACAGCCAGTTATGGCTACACCTTC
NA 16 TRBJ1-5 NA TRBV23-1 CASSQYRLLFPSPQHF TGCGCCAGCAGTCAATACAGGCTACTTTTTCCATCGCCCCAGCATTTT
NA 13 TRBJ1-5 NA TRBV19 CASGGGGNQPQHF TGTGCCAGTGGGGGGGGAGGCAATCAGCCCCAGCATTTT
TRBD1 16 TRBJ2-2 NA TRBV19 CASSIGRTGGGGELFF TGTGCCAGTAGTATAGGCCGGACAGGGGGCGGCGGGGAGCTGTTTTTT
NA 14 TRBJ1-2 NA TRBV3-1/TRBV3-2 CASSRAQQSYGYTF TGTGCCAGCAGCCGCGCACAGCAGAGCTATGGCTACACCTTC
NA 15 TRBJ2-5 NA TRBV6-5 CASSLLQGTKETQYF TGTGCCAGCAGTCTACTCCAGGGAACTAAAGAGACCCAGTACTTC
TRBD2 14 TRBJ2-3 NA TRBV6-1 CASSEGRAGDTQYF TGTGCCAGCAGTGAGGGGAGGGCAGGAGATACGCAGTATTTT
TRBD2 17 TRBJ2-3 NA TRBV2 CASSVSGGEGLGDTQYF TGTGCCAGCAGTGTTAGCGGGGGGGAGGGATTAGGAGATACGCAGTATTTT
TRBD2 17 TRBJ2-5 few TRBV7-6 CASSLADSGANRETQYF TGTGCCAGCAGCTTAGCTGATAGCGGGGCAAACAGAGAGACCCAGTACTTC
TRBD1 17 TRBJ1-1 NA TRBV5-4 CASSLVEGRTGDTEAFF TGTGCCAGCAGCTTGGTGGAGGGACGAACAGGGGACACTGAAGCTTTCTTT
NA 13 TRBJ2-7 NA TRBV2 CASSETGNYEQYF TGTGCCAGCAGTGAAACGGGGAACTACGAGCAGTACTTC
NA 12 TRBJ2-5 NA TRBV28 CASSRYQETQYF TGTGCCAGCAGTCGGTATCAAGAGACCCAGTACTTC
NA 15 TRBJ2-2 NA TRBV7-9 CASSSYIRGTGELFF TGTGCCAGCAGCTCCTATATCCGGGGTACCGGGGAGCTGTTTTTT
TRBD1 14 TRBJ2-7 NA TRBV5-1 CASSFRDRDNEQYF TGCGCCAGCAGCTTCCGGGACAGGGACAACGAGCAGTACTTC
TRBD1 16 TRBJ1-1 NA TRBV5-1 CASRPAYRGSNTEAFF TGCGCCAGCAGACCCGCCTACAGGGGATCGAACACTGAAGCTTTCTTT
TRBD1 14 TRBJ1-2 NA TRBV28 CASTTGQGFYGYTF TGTGCCAGCACTACGGGACAGGGCTTCTATGGCTACACCTTC